This section outlines one T cell receptor beta chain sequence together with its context. Its antigen is undetermined. From germline, CDR1 is LNHDA and CDR2 SQIVND (reference sequence). J gave up 4 bases and V 5 bases, and 7 bases lay outside the gene matches. This CDR3 comprises 14 residues. The sample comes from a study of graft-versus-host responses after intestinal transplantation. Looking at the study overall: After anti-thymocyte globulin induction, recipients took tacrolimus and steroids for 2 to 3 years.

The table came from immunoSEQ multiplex PCR; TCRdb's copy has only in-frame clones and leaves some out. Of approximately 81,000 clones listed, 87% were seen once; the top ten hold roughly 8%. The sample was unstimulated CD8+ T cells sorted from spleen or lymph node cells, taken before transplant. This clonotype was obtained from a human donor who was the organ donor for an intestinal transplant. This sequence joins TRBV19 and TRBJ1-1; 7 bases agree with TRBD1. The CDR3 DNA follows: TGTGCCAGTAGTTGGTCGGCAGGGGGCACTGAAGCTTTCTTT. The encoded protein is CASSWSAGGTEAFF.